This entry lists 16 T cell receptor beta chains sequenced from one sample in a study of tumor-infiltrating lymphocytes in oesophageal squamous cell carcinoma. MiXCR, run by TCRdb on the PCR reads, gives a single entry per CDR3 protein. The sample includes some 20,000 distinct CDR3 sequences, over 40% of them seen just once. Sequencing was carried out using normal esophageal tissue next to the tumor. The receptors derive from a male donor with esophageal squamous cell carcinoma.

The table lists this clonotype with a count of one. The chain is built from TRBV7-3 and TRBJ2-3; D is possibly TRBD2 (5 bases). With 1 base removed from V and 14 bases from J, the gap between germline ends came to 19 bases. Germline assignment: CDR1 SGHTA and CDR2 FQGTGA. The CDR3 length is 14 residues. Written as DNA, the CDR3 is TGTGCCAGCAGCTTAAGCGACTTTGCCGGGGAGCTGTATTTT. Translated, it gives CASSLSDFAGELYF.

The chain joins TRBV7-6 to TRBJ2-4, with 13 bases aligning to TRBD2. Per germline, CDR1 SGHVS and CDR2 FNYEAQ. The CDR3 runs 21 residues. V gave up 5 bases and J gave up 0 bases; unmatched junction bases: 16. The CDR3 is CASSPTTSGGSDPLAKNIQYF. The CDR3 DNA reads TGTGCCAGCAGCCCCACGACTAGCGGGGGGTCAGACCCTCTAGCCAAAAACATTCAGTACTTC.

There are a few counts of this clonotype. CDR3 amino acids: CATSERRDHYNEQFF. In DNA, the CDR3 is TGTGCCACCAGTGAAAGGCGGGATCACTACAATGAGCAGTTCTTC. The chain carries TRBV24-1 and TRBJ2-1; D is perhaps TRBD2 (6 bases). Trimming left V 4 bases short and J 3 bases short, with 12 bases between. CDR3 size: 15 residues. The V gene's germline CDR1 is KGHDR and CDR2 SFDVKD.

This clonotype was found a few times. V usage is TRBV6-6 and J usage is TRBJ1-5; unclear D gene. V lost 0 bases, J lost 4 bases, and 4 bases lay in between. There are 13 residues in the CDR3. Germline V gene sequence: CDR1 MNHNY, CDR2 SVGAGI (reference sequence). The CDR3 sequence is CASSYSWNQPQHF. The CDR3 DNA reads TGTGCCAGCAGTTACTCCTGGAATCAGCCCCAGCATTTT.

This clonotype is medium-sized within its sample. The V call is TRBV6-1, the J call TRBJ2-5; 9 bases line up with TRBD1. Germline CDR1 reads MNHNS; CDR2 reads SASEGT. The CDR3 loop spans 14 amino acids. V lost 7 bases and J lost 7; bases outside the gene matches: 10. For the CDR3, the DNA is TGTGCCAGCAATTCCGGGACAGGGTTCTGGACCCAGTACTTC. This sequence encodes CASNSGTGFWTQYF.

The rearrangement links TRBV6-9 to TRBJ2-7, with TRBD1 identical over 8 bases. TRBJ2-1 explains the end of the DNA better; the J call may be wrong. The CDR3 length is 15 residues. The germline gives CDR1 MNHGY, CDR2 SVAAGI. CDR3 sequence: CASSYWRTGKNEQFF. DNA of the CDR3: TGTGCCAGCAGTTACTGGCGGACAGGGAAAAATGAGCAGTTCTTC.

Note on this clonotype: A much larger clone differs by one base, so this may be a read error. The V and J genes are TRBV6-4 and TRBJ2-5, with 7 bases fitting TRBD1. J gave up 11 bases and V 6 bases, and 12 bases lay outside the gene matches. The germline V gene has CDR1 MRHNA and CDR2 SNTAGT. The CDR3 contains 13 residues. As DNA, the CDR3 is TGTGCCAGCAGCCATTCGGACAGGACTGAGCAGTACTTC. Protein: CASSHSDRTEQYF.

The V gene is TRBV7-6, the J gene TRBJ1-1; D remains unclear. Germline CDR1 and CDR2: SGHVS and FNYEAQ. The CDR3 is 16 amino acids. Trimming took 5 bases from V and 1 from J, leaving 17 bases between them. The CDR3 spells CASSPTNVRTNTEAFF. CDR3 coding DNA: TGTGCCAGCAGCCCCACTAATGTTAGGACGAACACTGAAGCTTTCTTT.

The table lists this clonotype with many counts. DNA of the CDR3: TGTGCTAGTGTCGGTCCAGGGGATGTGACCGGGGAGCTGTTTTTT. This gives the protein CASVGPGDVTGELFF. The rearrangement links TRBV12-5 to TRBJ2-2, with a weak D call TRBD1 (6 bases). Germline CDR1 is LGHNT and CDR2 is FRNRAP. This CDR3 contains 15 residues. The V gene lost 7 bases and the J gene lost 5 bases, with 17 bases spanning the gap.

This clonotype occurred many times. The chain is built from TRBV10-3 and TRBJ2-1, with 11 bases lining up with TRBD2. Per the germline V gene, CDR1 is ENHRY and CDR2 is SYGVKD. The CDR3 contains 17 residues. The V and J ends lost 0 bases and 5 bases, in that order; junction bases with no gene match: 6. The DNA for the CDR3 is TGTGCCATCAGTGAGTCGAGCCCACTAGCGGGAGACAATGAGCAGTTCTTC. Its translation is CAISESSPLAGDNEQFF.

This clonotype was seen at least ten times. The rearrangement links TRBV11-2 to TRBJ2-7; TRBD2 might be the D (5 bases). V gave up 7 bases and J gave up 4 bases, with 11 bases separating them. CDR3 length: 12 amino acids. In germline, CDR1 is SGHAT, CDR2 FQNNGV. The CDR3 loop reads CASTSGGYEQYF. The CDR3 nucleotides are TGTGCCAGCACCTCCGGAGGTTACGAGCAGTACTTC.

This clonotype was observed a few times. This chain connects TRBV6-4 to TRBJ2-5; TRBD2 matches at 10 bases. The V gene end was trimmed by 8 bases and the J gene end by 11 bases; junction bases not matched to a gene: 14. Germline-derived CDR1 and CDR2 are MRHNA and SNTAGT. The CDR3 length is 14 residues. The CDR3 nucleotides read TGTGCCAGCTCCCTAGCGGGAGAAGGCGATGAGCAGTACTTC. This codes for CASSLAGEGDEQYF.

In its sample, this clonotype was seen many times. The CDR3 DNA follows: TGTGCCAGCAGCCTCTTTCGGGGCTTCACAGATACGCAGTATTTT. Translation: CASSLFRGFTDTQYF. The chain joins TRBV7-9 to TRBJ2-3; D possibly matches TRBD1 or TRBD2 (5 bases each). Germline CDR1 SEHNR, CDR2 FQNEAQ (reference sequence). Trimming shortened V by 5 bases and J by 2 bases, and 14 bases separated the two germline ends. The CDR3 length is 15 residues.

The CDR3, as DNA: TGTGCCAGCAGTTACCGGACTAGCCCCGGGAGCACGCAGTATTTT. Amino acid sequence: CASSYRTSPGSTQYF. This rearrangement joins TRBV6-6 to TRBJ2-3; TRBD2 aligns across 8 bases. The CDR3 runs to 15 residues. Germline loops: CDR1 MNHNY, CDR2 SVGAGI (reference sequence). Trimming removed 2 bases from V and 9 bases from J; junction bases left unmatched: 10.

Of note for this clonotype: The junction departs from germline at one end; a sequencing error may be responsible. This sequence joins TRBV5-3 and TRBJ1-6; D unresolved. TRBV5-3 is given ORF status, its function remaining uncertain. The CDR3 consists of 12 residues. The DNA of the CDR3 is TGTGCCAGCAGCGGAAGGGTCCGAGAGCAGTACTTT. It translates to CASSGRVREQYF.

This clonotype came up a few times. This chain links TRBV7-2 with TRBJ2-7; D unclear. The assigned J gene may be wrong: the sequence end matches TRBJ2-3 better. From germline, CDR1 is SGHTA and CDR2 FQGNSA. The CDR3 covers 11 residues. The DNA for the CDR3 is TGTGCCAGCAGCTTACTAGGCGGGCAGTATTTT. Its translation is CASSLLGGQYF.